The T cell receptor (beta chain) under discussion was sequenced for a study of T-cell memory formation after mild COVID-19. This clonotype was seen more than once but under ten times. The TCR alpha and TCR beta cDNA libraries, bearing sample barcodes and UMIs, were generated by 5'RACE using constant-segment primers. TCRdb re-derived calls from the 5' RACE reads in MiXCR, one entry per CDR3 protein. The sample has about 140,000 distinct CDR3 sequences; 11% to 15% are singletons. This CDR3 region has 16 residues. V lost 1 base and J lost 6; bases outside the gene matches: 10. Germline V gene sequence: CDR1 SGHRS, CDR2 YFSETQ.

This sequence joins TRBV5-1 and TRBJ2-1; 7 positions agree with TRBD1. The sequence derives from an adult woman who had mild COVID-19 (a few samples of this study predate the infection). Cell type and time point are not known. Specimen: PBMCs or a T cell subset sorted from them (not recorded which). In DNA form, the CDR3 reads TGCGCCAGCAGCTTGCCCTTGCCGGGACAGCTCAATGAGCAGTTCTTC. Translating gives CASSLPLPGQLNEQFF.